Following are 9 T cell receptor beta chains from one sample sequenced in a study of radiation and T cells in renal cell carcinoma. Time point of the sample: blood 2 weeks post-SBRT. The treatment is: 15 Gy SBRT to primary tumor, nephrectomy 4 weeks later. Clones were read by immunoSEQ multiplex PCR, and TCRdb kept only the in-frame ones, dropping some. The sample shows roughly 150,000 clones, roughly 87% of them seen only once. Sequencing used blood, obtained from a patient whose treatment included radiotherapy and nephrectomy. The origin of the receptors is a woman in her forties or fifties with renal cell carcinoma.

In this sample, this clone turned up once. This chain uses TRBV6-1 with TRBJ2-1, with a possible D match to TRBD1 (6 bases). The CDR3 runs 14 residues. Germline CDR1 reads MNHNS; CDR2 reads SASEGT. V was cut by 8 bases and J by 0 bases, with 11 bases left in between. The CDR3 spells CASRQASSYNEQFF. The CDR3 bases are TGTGCCAGCCGACAGGCGAGCTCCTACAATGAGCAGTTCTTC.

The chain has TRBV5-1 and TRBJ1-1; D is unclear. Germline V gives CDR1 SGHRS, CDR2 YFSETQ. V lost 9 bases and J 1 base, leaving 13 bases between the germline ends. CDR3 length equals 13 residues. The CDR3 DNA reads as TGCGCCACTGGCTACGGAGAGAACACTGAAGCTTTCTTT. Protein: CATGYGENTEAFF.

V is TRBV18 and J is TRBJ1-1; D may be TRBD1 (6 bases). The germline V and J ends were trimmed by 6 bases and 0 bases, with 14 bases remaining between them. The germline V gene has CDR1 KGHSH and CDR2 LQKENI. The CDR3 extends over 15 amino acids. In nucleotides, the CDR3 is TGTGCCAGCTCTCAGGGACATCCCATGAACACTGAAGCTTTCTTT. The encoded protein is CASSQGHPMNTEAFF.

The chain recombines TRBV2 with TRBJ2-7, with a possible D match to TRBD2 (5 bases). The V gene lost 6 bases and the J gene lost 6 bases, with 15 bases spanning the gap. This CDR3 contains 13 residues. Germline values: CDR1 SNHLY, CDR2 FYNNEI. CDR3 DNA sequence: TGTGCCAGCAGCGTCGGACTCTTCGGCGAGCAGTACTTC. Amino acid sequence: CASSVGLFGEQYF.

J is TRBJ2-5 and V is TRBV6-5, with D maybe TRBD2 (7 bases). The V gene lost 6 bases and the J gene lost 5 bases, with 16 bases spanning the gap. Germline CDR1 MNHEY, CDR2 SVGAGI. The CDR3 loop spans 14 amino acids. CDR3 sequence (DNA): TGTGCCAGCAGGGGTAGGGGGGGAGCGGAGACCCAGTACTTC. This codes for CASRGRGGAETQYF.

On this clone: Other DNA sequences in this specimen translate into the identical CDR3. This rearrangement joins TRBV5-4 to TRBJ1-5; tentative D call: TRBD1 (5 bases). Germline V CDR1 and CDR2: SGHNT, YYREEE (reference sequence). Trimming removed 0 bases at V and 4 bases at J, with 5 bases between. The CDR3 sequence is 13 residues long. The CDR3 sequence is CASSLDRNQPQHF. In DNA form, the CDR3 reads TGTGCCAGCAGCTTGGACAGGAATCAGCCCCAGCATTTT.

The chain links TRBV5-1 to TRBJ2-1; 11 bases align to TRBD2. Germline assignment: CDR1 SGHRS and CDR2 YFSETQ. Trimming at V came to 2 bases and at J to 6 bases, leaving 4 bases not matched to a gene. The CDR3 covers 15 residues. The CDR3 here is CASSLVAGGPNEQFF. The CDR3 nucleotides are TGCGCCAGCAGCTTAGTAGCGGGGGGGCCCAATGAGCAGTTCTTC.

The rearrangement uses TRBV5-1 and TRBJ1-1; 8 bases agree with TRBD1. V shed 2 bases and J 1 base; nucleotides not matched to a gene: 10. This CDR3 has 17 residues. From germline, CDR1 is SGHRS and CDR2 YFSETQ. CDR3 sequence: CASSLSPLRGRNTEAFF. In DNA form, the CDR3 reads TGCGCCAGCAGCTTATCCCCCCTCAGGGGGCGGAACACTGAAGCTTTCTTT.

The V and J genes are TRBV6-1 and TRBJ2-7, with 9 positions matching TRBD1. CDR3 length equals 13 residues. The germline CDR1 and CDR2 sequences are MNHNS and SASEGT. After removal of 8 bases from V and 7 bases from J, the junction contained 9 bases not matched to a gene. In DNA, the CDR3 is TGTGCCAGCGGCCGGGACAGGGCTAGAGAGCAGTACTTC. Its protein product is CASGRDRAREQYF.